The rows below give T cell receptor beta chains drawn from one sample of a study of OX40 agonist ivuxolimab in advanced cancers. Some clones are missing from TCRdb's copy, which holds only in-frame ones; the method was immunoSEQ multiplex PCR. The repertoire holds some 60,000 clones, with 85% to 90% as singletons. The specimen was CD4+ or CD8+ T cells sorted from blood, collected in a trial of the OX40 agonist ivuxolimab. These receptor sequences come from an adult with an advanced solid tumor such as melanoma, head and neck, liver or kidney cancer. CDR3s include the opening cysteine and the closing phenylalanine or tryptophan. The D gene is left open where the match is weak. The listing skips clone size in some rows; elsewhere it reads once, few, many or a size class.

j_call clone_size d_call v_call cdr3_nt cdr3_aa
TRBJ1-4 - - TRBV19 TGTGCCAGTAGTATTTGGGGGCTCGAAGAAAAACTGTTTTTT CASSIWGLEEKLFF
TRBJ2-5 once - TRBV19 TGTGCCAGTAGTAAATCGTGGTACCAAGAGACCCAGTACTTC CASSKSWYQETQYF
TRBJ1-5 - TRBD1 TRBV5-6 TGTGCCAGCAGCTTGTGGACAGGGGGCGCTTGGAGCAATCAGCCCCAGCATTTT CASSLWTGGAWSNQPQHF
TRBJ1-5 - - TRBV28 TGTGCCAGCAGCCTCGGTGTTCAGCCCCAGCATTTT CASSLGVQPQHF
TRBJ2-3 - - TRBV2 TGTGCCAGCAGTGCCCGGCCAGCTCCCTTGGATACGCAGTATTTT CASSARPAPLDTQYF
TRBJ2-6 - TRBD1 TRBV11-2 TGTGCCAGCAGCTCGAGACAGGGCGCCCTGACTTTC CASSSRQGALTF
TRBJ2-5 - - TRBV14 TGTGCCAGCAGCCAAGAACAGAGTGGGAACAGAAGGGAGACCCAGTACTTC CASSQEQSGNRRETQYF
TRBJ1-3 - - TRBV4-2 TGTGCCAGCAGCCGCCAAGTTGAAAAGGGCAGCTCTGGAAACACCATATATTTT CASSRQVEKGSSGNTIYF
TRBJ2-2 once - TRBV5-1 TGCGCCACCAATACAGATGGAGGAACCGGGGAGCTGTTTTTT CATNTDGGTGELFF
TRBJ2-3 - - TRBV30 TGTGCCTGGAGCGGGACGGTTAGCACAGATACGCAGTATTTT CAWSGTVSTDTQYF